The following is a T cell receptor beta chain sequence with its context. Its target is not known. The repertoire was sequenced with immunoSEQ multiplex PCR; TCRdb's copy has only in-frame clones and lacks some. Among over 150,000 clones listed, about nine tenths were seen once. This entry is derived from a study of T cell responses to AZD1222 COVID-19 vaccine. Study context: Second doses that came at about 4 or about 12 weeks were put together. Findings and caveats of the study: Elevations in Spike-specific TCR breadth and depth followed administration of two AZD1222 doses.

Material: peripheral blood, obtained on day 0 of AZD1222 vaccination. The sequence came from an adult in good health.

The DNA for the CDR3 is TGTGCCACCAGCAGAGTAGCTAGCGGGAGCTACGAGCAGTACTTC. It yields the protein CATSRVASGSYEQYF. The chain employs TRBV15 and TRBJ2-7; 10 bases map to TRBD2. CDR3 length: 15 amino acids. Trimming removed 1 base from V and 3 bases from J; junction bases left unmatched: 3. The germline gives CDR1 LNHNV, CDR2 YYDKDF (reference sequence).